Below are 20 T cell receptor beta chains sequenced from a single sample in a study of T cell responses to AZD1222 COVID-19 vaccine. The assay was immunoSEQ multiplex PCR, and TCRdb's table has in-frame clones only and misses some. The data show about 140,000 clones, over 90% seen once. The specimen comprised peripheral blood, sampled 28 days after the second AZD1222 dose. These receptors all stem from an adult who received the AZD1222 COVID-19 vaccine.

The V and J genes are TRBV9 and TRBJ1-2; 12 bases map to TRBD1. Trimming cost V 3 bases and J 12 bases; bases outside gene matches: 6. CDR3 length: 13 residues. Per germline, CDR1 SGDLS and CDR2 YYNGEE. CDR3 nucleotides: TGTGCCAGCAGCGGCCGGGGACAGGGGGCGAACACCTTC. Its protein product is CASSGRGQGANTF.

V gene TRBV27 combines with J gene TRBJ1-4, with D tentatively TRBD1 (5 bases). This CDR3 contains 15 residues. Germline V gene sequence: CDR1 MNHEY, CDR2 SMNVEV (reference sequence). The V and J ends lost 5 bases and 7 bases respectively, with 17 bases between them. The CDR3 sequence: CASSPRQGAVEKLFF. The CDR3 DNA reads TGTGCCAGCAGTCCCCGACAAGGGGCGGTTGAAAAACTGTTTTTT.

The genes are TRBV27 and TRBJ1-2, with D uncertain. The ends were cut back, 4 bases at V and 3 bases at J, with 12 bases in the middle. Germline assignment: CDR1 MNHEY and CDR2 SMNVEV (reference sequence). The CDR3 loop spans 14 amino acids. This CDR3 reads CASSSLTAYYGYTF. DNA for the CDR3: TGTGCCAGCAGTTCCCTTACAGCTTACTATGGCTACACCTTC.

This clone was seen just once. This chain links TRBV28 with TRBJ2-7; possibly TRBD2 for D (5 bases). This CDR3 is 15 amino acids long. Trimming took off 5 bases at V and 2 bases at J, with 16 bases between the two ends. Germline CDR1 MDHEN, CDR2 SYDVKM. The CDR3 region is CASSLDGIVAYEQYF. The CDR3 coding sequence is TGTGCCAGCAGTCTCGACGGGATCGTGGCCTACGAGCAGTACTTC. The full variable domain, rest sourced from reference TRBV28 and TRBJ2-7, is DVKVTQSSRYLVKRTGEKVFLECVQDMDHENMFWYRQDPGLGLRLIYFSYDVKMKEKGDIPEGYSVSREKKERFSLILESASTNQTSMYLCASSLDGIVAYEQYFGPGTRLTVT.

The chain joins TRBV6-5 to TRBJ2-2, with D perhaps being TRBD1 or TRBD2 (5 bases each). CDR1 is MNHEY, CDR2 SVGAGI, per germline. This CDR3 contains 13 residues. Trimming pared 3 bases from V and 5 bases from J, leaving 7 bases between. CDR3 residues: CASSYGGTGELFF. In DNA, the CDR3 is TGTGCCAGCAGTTATGGGGGAACCGGGGAGCTGTTTTTT.

V is TRBV12-5 and J is TRBJ2-5, with 11 nucleotides matching TRBD2. In germline, CDR1 is LGHNT, CDR2 FRNRAP. The CDR3 sequence is 18 residues long. The V gene end was trimmed by 3 bases and the J gene end by 5 bases; junction bases not matched to a gene: 14. The CDR3 protein is CASGFSSLAGGSRETQYF. CDR3 coding DNA: TGTGCTAGTGGTTTCTCCTCCCTAGCGGGAGGCTCCCGGGAGACCCAGTACTTC. Looking up the rest from reference TRBV12-5 and TRBJ2-5 gives the full variable domain: DARVTQTPRHKVTEMGQEVTMRCQPILGHNTVFWYRQTMMQGLELLAYFRNRAPLDDSGMPKDRFSAEMPDATLATLKIQPSEPRDSAVYFCASGFSSLAGGSRETQYFGPGTRLLVL.

This rearrangement joins TRBV30 to TRBJ1-1; D is unresolved. CDR1 is GTSNPN, CDR2 SVGIG, per germline (reference sequence). Trimming removed 6 bases from V and 1 base from J, with 6 bases in between. CDR3 length: 11 residues. As DNA, the CDR3 is TGTGCCTGCGGGGAGAACACTGAAGCTTTCTTT. Translated: CACGENTEAFF.

The count of this clone is one. The gene calls are TRBV6-5 and TRBJ2-5; D gene uncertain. Germline loops: CDR1 MNHEY, CDR2 SVGAGI. V was cut by 11 bases and J by 1 base, with 14 bases left in between. This CDR3 is 13 amino acids long. The CDR3 here is CASRRLFQETQYF. The CDR3 coding sequence is TGTGCCTCTCGGCGACTTTTCCAAGAGACCCAGTACTTC.

This clone was detected once. The chain links TRBV28 to TRBJ2-1; D might be TRBD1 or TRBD2, each matching 5 bases. Germline V gene sequence: CDR1 MDHEN, CDR2 SYDVKM. The CDR3 consists of 16 residues. The V and J ends lost 4 bases and 10 bases respectively, with 23 bases between them. The CDR3 sequence is CASSYKPGPGEEEQFF. CDR3 DNA sequence: TGTGCCAGCAGTTACAAACCGGGACCAGGAGAGGAGGAGCAGTTCTTC.

V gene TRBV27 combines with J gene TRBJ1-6; D gene unclear. CDR1 and CDR2 (germline): MNHEY, SMNVEV (reference sequence). Trimming cost V 5 bases and J 5 bases, with 19 bases left between them. CDR3 length equals 17 residues. The CDR3 DNA sequence: TGTGCCAGCAGTCGCGCCCCCCACCGGGCGGATAATTCACCCCTCCACTTT. Translating gives CASSRAPHRADNSPLHF.

The rearrangement uses TRBV28 and TRBJ1-4; 10 bases fit TRBD1. The junction had 7 bases not matched to a gene; V was cut back by 2 bases and J by 7 bases. CDR1 and CDR2 (germline): MDHEN, SYDVKM. The CDR3 loop spans 16 amino acids. CDR3 DNA sequence: TGTGCCAGCAGTTTAAGGGTCGGACAGGGGGGTGAAAAACTGTTTTTT. The encoded protein is CASSLRVGQGGEKLFF.

The chain joins TRBV28 to TRBJ1-2, with no clear D. Germline-derived CDR1 and CDR2 are MDHEN and SYDVKM. The V gene lost 5 bases and the J gene lost 8 bases, with 6 bases spanning the gap. The CDR3 is 10 residues long. The CDR3 DNA reads TGTGCCAGCAGTAGGATGGGCTACACCTTC. Translating it yields CASSRMGYTF.

The chain uses TRBV29-1 and TRBJ1-2; D remains unclear. The germline V gene encodes CDR1 SQVTM and CDR2 ANQGSEA. The CDR3 runs 14 residues. DNA of the CDR3: TGCACCACCGAGCGGTGGGAGACGAACTATGGCTACACCTTC. Its protein product is CTTERWETNYGYTF.

The chain is built from TRBV7-2 and TRBJ1-2; 12 bases are a match to TRBD1. Germline loops: CDR1 SGHTA, CDR2 FQGNSA. The CDR3 covers 14 residues. Trimming at V came to 3 bases and at J to 8 bases, leaving 4 bases not matched to a gene. The CDR3 here is CASSLGQGAGGYTF. The CDR3 region has the DNA TGTGCCAGCAGCTTGGGACAGGGGGCGGGCGGCTACACCTTC.

This chain connects TRBV6-2 or TRBV6-3 to TRBJ2-7; D ambiguous. Germline V gives CDR1 MNHEY, CDR2 SVGEGT. V was cut by 7 bases and J by 0 bases, with 10 bases left in between. The CDR3 runs to 13 residues. The CDR3 region is CASTPGNSYEQYF. CDR3 bases: TGTGCCAGCACCCCTGGGAACTCCTACGAGCAGTACTTC.

This chain uses TRBV7-2 with TRBJ2-6; D may correspond to TRBD1 or TRBD2 (5 bases each). V lost 3 bases, J lost 4 bases, and 10 bases lay in between. Germline assignment: CDR1 SGHTA and CDR2 FQGNSA. This CDR3 has 15 residues. The chain's CDR3 is CASSLRGRGANVLTF. CDR3 nucleotide sequence: TGTGCCAGCAGCTTGAGGGGCCGCGGGGCCAACGTCCTGACTTTC.

V usage is TRBV4-1 and J usage is TRBJ2-1; 10 bases match TRBD2. This CDR3 contains 16 residues. CDR1 and CDR2 from the germline V gene are MGHRA and YSYEKL. V shed 0 bases and J 7 bases; nucleotides not matched to a gene: 6. DNA for the CDR3: TGCGCCAGCAGCCAAGAGTGGAGCGGGGGGGGAAATGAGCAGTTCTTC. It yields the protein CASSQEWSGGGNEQFF.

The count of this clone is one. J is TRBJ2-7 and V is TRBV30; 10 bases match TRBD2. Germline CDR1 reads GTSNPN; CDR2 reads SVGIG (reference sequence). This CDR3 spans 14 amino acids. With 2 bases clipped from V and 7 bases from J, the junction kept 8 bases outside the gene matches. The CDR3, as DNA: TGTGCCTGGAGTCGGACTAGCGGAGATGGGGAGCAGTACTTC. Translation gives CAWSRTSGDGEQYF.

The rearrangement uses TRBV15 and TRBJ2-1; D is ambiguous. V dropped 1 base and J dropped 10 bases, with 17 bases sitting between them. This CDR3 is 15 amino acids long. CDR1 and CDR2 (germline): LNHNV, YYDKDF (reference sequence). In DNA, the CDR3 is TGTGCCACCAGCAGAGTTTCAGTTACTCCCGAAGAGCAGTTCTTC. As protein: CATSRVSVTPEEQFF.

This chain connects TRBV9 to TRBJ2-5; D is ambiguous. The CDR3 spans 16 residues. Per the germline V gene, CDR1 is SGDLS and CDR2 is YYNGEE. V lost 0 bases, J lost 2 bases, and 14 bases lay in between. CDR3 DNA sequence: TGTGCCAGCAGCGTAGATTCGGACCGGGTACAAGAGACCCAGTACTTC. It translates to CASSVDSDRVQETQYF.